This T cell receptor beta chain was obtained from a study of cytomegalovirus exposure and HLA in healthy donors. Worth noting for this clone: Its specificity is unknown.

Findings and limits, study-wide: Most of the TCR beta V segments (in an earlier analysis) were productive either about 87% or about 30% of the time.

CDR1 MNHEY and CDR2 SMNVEV come from the germline V gene (reference sequence). After removal of 7 bases from V and 5 bases from J, the junction contained 7 bases not matched to a gene. The CDR3 contains 14 residues. PCR used 60 Vbeta primers and 13 Jbeta primers. Profiling relied on immunoSEQ multiplex PCR, and the TCRdb table lists in-frame clones only, not all of them. The profile shows 120,000 or so clones, about 80% of them singletons. This sequence joins TRBV27 and TRBJ1-5; 8 bases agree with TRBD1. The receptor was isolated from a male donor in good health and CMV-seronegative. The sequenced sample consisted of PBMCs. CDR3 DNA: TGTGCCAGCACTACCACAGGGGGTGATCAGCCCCAGCATTTT. Residues: CASTTTGGDQPQHF.